Following are 16 T cell receptor beta chains from one sample sequenced in a study of T cell responses to AZD1222 COVID-19 vaccine (dated by TCRdb to 2020 to 2022). Library preparation employed the immunoSEQ multiplex PCR assay. TCRdb obtained this table from immuneACCESS and retained in-frame rearrangements with V and J assigned. These tables miss some clones; where compared with another copy, unresolved V genes account for less than half of the shortfall, and the remainder is unexplained. This sample holds around 200,000 clones; 90% to 95% were observed only once. Clones ranked in the top ten supply around 0.96% of the sample. The time point tag for this specimen amounts to: about 28 days (+/-7) after the second vaccine dose. The sample's treatment or condition label is to be understood as: meningococcal conjugate vaccine given as trial control. Sequencing was performed on peripheral blood, taken 28 days after the second dose of the MenACWY control vaccine. These receptors were obtained from an adult who received the MenACWY meningococcal vaccine as a control.

This sequence joins TRBV30 and TRBJ1-5; 7 positions agree with TRBD1. This CDR3 spans 15 amino acids. Germline loops: CDR1 GTSNPN, CDR2 SVGIG (reference sequence). J lost 2 bases, V lost 2 bases, and 6 bases had no gene match. Here the CDR3 DNA reads TGTGCCTGGAGTCTACAGGGGAGGGGCAATCAGCCCCAGCATTTT. This gives the protein CAWSLQGRGNQPQHF.

This sequence joins TRBV29-1 and TRBJ2-7; D gene ambiguous. V gave up 4 bases and J gave up 0 bases, with 7 bases separating them. This CDR3 has 12 residues. The germline V gene has CDR1 SQVTM and CDR2 ANQGSEA. CDR3 nucleotides: TGCAGCGTTGCTGACGACTCCTACGAGCAGTACTTC. The encoded protein is CSVADDSYEQYF.

This sequence joins TRBV7-2 and TRBJ2-6; no clear D gene. Per the germline V gene, CDR1 is SGHTA and CDR2 is FQGNSA. V was shortened by 2 bases and J by 0 bases, with 8 bases between the two germline ends. CDR3 length equals 16 residues. CDR3 bases: TGTGCCAGCAGCTTAACCTCCGGCTCTGGGGCCAACGTCCTGACTTTC. As protein: CASSLTSGSGANVLTF.

The rearrangement uses TRBV28 and TRBJ1-5; D call uncertain. Trimming removed 3 bases at V and 7 bases at J, with 10 bases between. Germline CDR1 is MDHEN and CDR2 is SYDVKM. This CDR3 has 13 amino acids. CDR3 coding DNA: TGTGCCAGCAGTTTTCGAGTTTACCAGCCCCAGCATTTT. Translating it yields CASSFRVYQPQHF.

This rearrangement joins TRBV3-1 (or the pseudogene TRBV3-2) to TRBJ2-3, with D possibly being TRBD2 (6 bases). Trimming left V 3 bases short and J 4 bases short, with 8 bases between. The CDR3 contains 13 residues. Germline V gives CDR1 LGHDT, CDR2 YNNKEL (reference sequence). In nucleotides, the CDR3 is TGTGCCAGCAGCCAGATAGCGGCAGATACGCAGTATTTT. Protein sequence: CASSQIAADTQYF.

V and J are TRBV28 and TRBJ1-5; D possibly corresponds to TRBD1 (5 bases). Germline CDR1 reads MDHEN; CDR2 reads SYDVKM. The CDR3 extends over 17 amino acids. V lost 6 bases to trimming and J lost 0 bases, with 18 bases between them. For the CDR3, the DNA is TGTGCCAGCAGGTCACCGGGACGCGGGCTTAGCAATCAGCCCCAGCATTTT. This codes for CASRSPGRGLSNQPQHF.

This chain connects TRBV6-5 to TRBJ1-1; D is possibly TRBD1 (5 bases). CDR3 length: 15 amino acids. Germline assignment: CDR1 MNHEY and CDR2 SVGAGI. The ends were cut back, 5 bases at V and 5 bases at J, with 18 bases in the middle. CDR3 coding DNA: TGTGCCAGCAGTATGTCGGGGCGGGGGGGGACTGAAGCTTTCTTT. This gives the protein CASSMSGRGGTEAFF.

This clone was picked up one time. The chain has TRBV5-6 and TRBJ2-5; 11 positions match TRBD2. Germline CDR1 is SGHDT and CDR2 is YYEEEE. The trim removed 1 base at V and 0 bases at J, leaving 8 bases unmatched. This CDR3 is 18 amino acids long. In nucleotides, the CDR3 is TGTGCCAGCAGCTTGTCACTAGCGGGGGCTCAGTACCAAGAGACCCAGTACTTC. This gives the protein CASSLSLAGAQYQETQYF. The full variable domain, its missing parts supplied by reference TRBV5-6 and TRBJ2-5, is DAGVTQSPTHLIKTRGQQVTLRCSPKSGHDTVSWYQQALGQGPQFIFQYYEEEERQRGNFPDRFSGHQFPNYSSELNVNALLLGDSALYLCASSLSLAGAQYQETQYFGPGTRLLVL.

This chain uses TRBV5-1 with TRBJ2-5, with TRBD1 matching over 9 bases. Per germline, CDR1 SGHRS and CDR2 YFSETQ. J lost 3 bases, V lost 5 bases, and 5 bases had no gene match. The CDR3 loop spans 14 amino acids. In DNA form, the CDR3 reads TGCGCCAGCAGGCCCGGGACAGGGAAAGAGACCCAGTACTTC. Protein sequence: CASRPGTGKETQYF.

V gene TRBV28 combines with J gene TRBJ1-5, with 7 bases matching TRBD1. The germline gives CDR1 MDHEN, CDR2 SYDVKM. The CDR3 runs to 14 residues. After removal of 2 bases from V and 3 bases from J, the junction contained 1 base not matched to a gene. The CDR3 loop reads CASSLEGANQPQHF. CDR3 bases: TGTGCCAGCAGTTTAGAGGGGGCCAATCAGCCCCAGCATTTT.

The chain employs TRBV5-4 and TRBJ1-1; TRBD1 aligns across 10 bases. Unmatched junction bases numbered 14, after V lost 4 bases and J lost 11 bases. This CDR3 is 15 amino acids long. CDR1 and CDR2 from the germline V gene are SGHNT and YYREEE (reference sequence). In DNA, the CDR3 is TGTGCCAGCAGCCTGATAGGGGACAGGGGTTCGGGGGCTTTCTTT. Its translation: CASSLIGDRGSGAFF.

The rearrangement uses TRBV6-1 and TRBJ1-2; 9 nucleotides line up with TRBD1. The CDR3 runs to 17 residues. Germline loops: CDR1 MNHNS, CDR2 SASEGT. V trimming: 0 bases; J trimming: 4 bases; junction bases outside the gene matches: 9. Here the CDR3 DNA reads TGTGCCAGCAGTGAAGCTTGGGGACAGGGTTTGGGCTATGGCTACACCTTC. Its translation: CASSEAWGQGLGYGYTF.

The chain couples TRBV2 to TRBJ1-6; D possibly corresponds to TRBD1 (6 bases). The V and J ends lost 5 bases and 5 bases respectively, with 13 bases between them. CDR3 size: 15 residues. The germline gives CDR1 SNHLY, CDR2 FYNNEI. The CDR3 coding sequence is TGTGCCAGCAGTTGGACAGAAATTCATAATTCACCCCTCCACTTT. It is translated as CASSWTEIHNSPLHF.

This chain connects TRBV30 to TRBJ1-2, with D perhaps TRBD1 (5 bases). V was pared by 7 bases and J by 4 bases, with 13 bases between. The CDR3 runs 12 residues. Germline CDR1 and CDR2: GTSNPN and SVGIG (reference sequence). The CDR3: CASILGGYGYTF. The DNA for the CDR3 is TGTGCCTCCATATTGGGGGGCTATGGCTACACCTTC.

The table lists this clone with a count of one. The CDR3 DNA reads as TGCGCCAGCAGCCCGCTCGGGTGGGGTGCGGATACGCAGTATTTT. It translates to CASSPLGWGADTQYF. The chain combines TRBV5-1 with TRBJ2-3; D gene unclear. Germline V gene sequence: CDR1 SGHRS, CDR2 YFSETQ. This CDR3 comprises 15 residues. V gave up 4 bases and J gave up 6 bases, with 18 bases separating them.

The J gene is TRBJ2-7, the V gene TRBV5-1, with 8 bases that match TRBD1. The CDR3 is 15 residues long. In germline, CDR1 is SGHRS, CDR2 YFSETQ. The V and J ends lost 0 bases and 2 bases, in that order; junction bases with no gene match: 4. CDR3 sequence (DNA): TGCGCCAGCAGCTTGGGACAGGGGACCACCTACGAGCAGTACTTC. Translation: CASSLGQGTTYEQYF.